The rows below give T cell receptor beta chains drawn from one sample of a study of OX40 agonist ivuxolimab in advanced cancers. TCRdb's copy holds only in-frame clones and misses some; the assay was immunoSEQ multiplex PCR. This sample has tens of thousands of clones, with about 88% found just once. Specimen: CD4+ or CD8+ T cells sorted from blood, collected in a trial of the OX40 agonist ivuxolimab. The receptors stem from an adult with an advanced solid tumor such as melanoma, head and neck, liver or kidney cancer. Both conserved end residues are part of each CDR3. A D gene is named only where the DNA matches it firmly. Clone size appears in some rows only: once, few, many, or a class for an expanded clone.

V	J	size	D	DNA	CDR3
TRBV28	TRBJ1-2	.	.	TGTGCCAGCAGTTCCGCCGTCGGACGGTATGGCTACACCTTC	CASSSAVGRYGYTF
TRBV19	TRBJ1-5	.	.	TGTGCCAGTAGTATAGTTGGGGTTAGCAATCAGCCCCAGCATTTT	CASSIVGVSNQPQHF
TRBV4-3	TRBJ2-7	.	TRBD2	TGCGCCAGCAGCCTGGGGACTAACTACGAGCAGTACTTC	CASSLGTNYEQYF
TRBV19	TRBJ2-1	.	.	TGTGCCAGTAGTAAGGATGCCATCTACAATGAGCAGTTCTTC	CASSKDAIYNEQFF
TRBV5-5	TRBJ1-5	.	.	TGTGCCAGCAGCTTCGAAGATCAGCCCCAGCATTTT	CASSFEDQPQHF
TRBV9	TRBJ2-3	.	.	TGTGCCAGCAGCGTAGGAGTGGGAGACTCTAGCACAGATACGCAGTATTTT	CASSVGVGDSSTDTQYF
TRBV29-1	TRBJ2-7	.	TRBD1	TGCAGCGTTCGTGGACAGGGGTCCTCCTACGAGCAGTACTTC	CSVRGQGSSYEQYF
TRBV18	TRBJ1-2	once	.	TGTGCCAGCTCACCAAGTTCAGGGCACTATGGCTACACCTTC	CASSPSSGHYGYTF
TRBV5-1	TRBJ1-2	few	.	TGCGCCAGCAGCTTCCAGGGATCCGATGGCTACACCTTC	CASSFQGSDGYTF
TRBV29-1	TRBJ1-1	once	TRBD1	TGCAGCGTATACCGGGACAGGAACACTGAAGCTTTCTTT	CSVYRDRNTEAFF
TRBV7-2	TRBJ2-1	.	.	TGTGCCAGCAGCTTAGACAGGCAGGCCTACAATGAGCAGTTCTTC	CASSLDRQAYNEQFF
TRBV27	TRBJ2-5	.	.	TGTGCCAGCAGTGCACAGGGCCTTCACGAAGAGACCCAGTACTTC	CASSAQGLHEETQYF
TRBV5-1	TRBJ1-5	.	.	TGCGCCAGCAGCTGGGGACGGGTAAATAGCAATCAGCCCCAGCATTTT	CASSWGRVNSNQPQHF
TRBV4-2	TRBJ1-5	.	TRBD1	TGTGCCAGCAGCCCTGCCACAGGGGGCAATCAGCCCCAGCATTTT	CASSPATGGNQPQHF
TRBV20-1	TRBJ2-2	.	.	TGCAGTGCTAGGGGCACCGGGGAGCTGTTTTTT	CSARGTGELFF
TRBV9	TRBJ2-2	.	.	TGTGCCAGCAGCGTATTAATCGGGGAGCTGTTTTTT	CASSVLIGELFF
TRBV7-3	TRBJ1-1	.	.	TGTGCCAGCAGCTTAAGGACAGACCGAGCCCGGAAGACTGAAGCTTTCTTT	CASSLRTDRARKTEAFF
TRBV5-1	TRBJ2-5	.	.	TGCGCCAGCAGCTTGGACGGGAATTACCAAGAGACCCAGTACTTC	CASSLDGNYQETQYF
TRBV20-1	TRBJ2-3	.	.	TGCAGTGCTAGTTACGGGGATACGCAGTATTTT	CSASYGDTQYF
TRBV6-1	TRBJ1-5	.	.	TGTGCCAGCAGAGAAGGAGTACAGGGCAATCAGCCCCAGCATTTT	CASREGVQGNQPQHF
TRBV15	TRBJ1-4	.	TRBD1	TGTGCCACCAGCAGGACGTGGACAGGGGATAATGAAAAACTGTTTTTT	CATSRTWTGDNEKLFF
TRBV5-1	TRBJ2-3	.	.	TGCGCCAGCAGCTTGGTTGCAGAGTTGCTGTATTTT	CASSLVAELLYF
TRBV6-5	TRBJ2-7	.	TRBD2	TGTGCCAGCAACAGACTAGCGGGGGTCTACGAGCAGTACTTC	CASNRLAGVYEQYF
TRBV6-5	TRBJ2-1	.	.	TGTGCCAGCAGTAGGAGTCTGGCGTCCGGTGAGCAGTTCTTC	CASSRSLASGEQFF
TRBV11-2	TRBJ2-7	.	.	TGTGCCAGCAGCTTAGTTGTGGGAGGAGAGCAGTACTTC	CASSLVVGGEQYF
TRBV28	TRBJ2-7	.	.	TGTGCCAGCAGACTCGGAGGGGGGCAGGTTCCCTACGAGCAGTACTTC	CASRLGGGQVPYEQYF
TRBV19	TRBJ2-7	once	.	TGTGCCACTCGGTCTGCCGCCTCCTACGAGCAGTACTTC	CATRSAASYEQYF
TRBV15	TRBJ2-5	.	.	TGTGCCACCAGCAGATCCTTCGCGGGGCTGGGGGAGACCCAGTACTTC	CATSRSFAGLGETQYF
TRBV5-4	TRBJ2-7	.	TRBD2	TGTGCCAGCTCGGGACTAGCGGGCTACGAGCAGTACTTC	CASSGLAGYEQYF
TRBV9	TRBJ2-1	.	.	TGTGCCAGCAGCCCACGGGGGGCGGGCGCCTACAATGAGCAGTTCTTC	CASSPRGAGAYNEQFF
TRBV4-3	TRBJ2-7	.	.	TGCGCCAGCAGCCAAGGCATGGGAAACTACGAGCAGTACTTC	CASSQGMGNYEQYF
TRBV21-1	TRBJ2-1	.	.	TGTGCCAACGTTGGGGACTCAAGCTCCTACAATGAGCAGTTCTTC	CANVGDSSSYNEQFF
TRBV9	TRBJ1-1	.	.	TGTGCCAGCAGCGGCTTAAGAACTGAAGCTTTCTTT	CASSGLRTEAFF
TRBV30	TRBJ1-2	.	TRBD1	TGTGCCTGGAGTAGACAGGGGGTTAGGTATGGCTACACCTTC	CAWSRQGVRYGYTF
TRBV7-2	TRBJ2-1	.	TRBD1	TGTGCCAGCAGCCCCCAGGGACAGTACAATGAGCAGTTCTTC	CASSPQGQYNEQFF
TRBV30	TRBJ1-5	.	.	TGTGCCTGGAGTGTCGGCAGTTATAGCAATCAGCCCCAGCATTTT	CAWSVGSYSNQPQHF
TRBV19	TRBJ2-1	.	TRBD2	TGTGCCAGTAGTGGAGCGGGAGGAGTGCAGTTCTTC	CASSGAGGVQFF
TRBV7-9	TRBJ2-1	.	.	TGTGCCAGCAGCCTCGCCGGGACTTACAATGAGCAGTTCTTC	CASSLAGTYNEQFF
TRBV18	TRBJ2-6	.	.	TGTGCCAGCTCACCCCAGAGGGGGACTGGGGCCAACGTCCTGACTTTC	CASSPQRGTGANVLTF
TRBV6-1	TRBJ2-7	.	.	TGTGCCAGCAGTGAAATGAGATACGAGCAGTACTTC	CASSEMRYEQYF
TRBV6-6	TRBJ2-2	.	.	TGTGCCAACAGTTATTCCGGGGAGCTGTTTTTT	CANSYSGELFF
TRBV7-9	TRBJ2-4	.	TRBD1	TGTGCCAGCAGCCGGGACAGGGACGTTCAGTACTTC	CASSRDRDVQYF